This TCR beta chain is from a study of T cell responses to AZD1222 COVID-19 vaccine. Findings and limits, study-wide: Seropositive at baseline were only a handful of AZD1222 recipients. With two AZD1222 doses given, Spike-specific TCR breadth and depth both rose. The peak T cell response came first, and repertoires were sampled only after it.

Germline-derived CDR1 and CDR2 are KGHSH and LQKENI. The CDR3 is made up of 15 amino acids. Losses at the gene ends were 3 bases for V and 7 bases for J; bases not matched to a gene: 7. Profiled with immunoSEQ multiplex PCR; TCRdb holds only in-frame clones, not every one. This sample yields about 180,000 clones, of which around 88% are seen a single time; around 10% belongs to the top ten. On this clone: The antigen is undetermined.

The TCR was taken from an adult who received the AZD1222 COVID-19 vaccine. This chain joins TRBV18 and TRBJ2-1; 9 bases fit TRBD2. Sequencing used peripheral blood, obtained 28 days after the second AZD1222 dose. CDR3 loop: CASSPSGGGGNEQFF. The DNA for the CDR3 is TGTGCCAGCTCACCCTCTGGCGGGGGGGGGAATGAGCAGTTCTTC.